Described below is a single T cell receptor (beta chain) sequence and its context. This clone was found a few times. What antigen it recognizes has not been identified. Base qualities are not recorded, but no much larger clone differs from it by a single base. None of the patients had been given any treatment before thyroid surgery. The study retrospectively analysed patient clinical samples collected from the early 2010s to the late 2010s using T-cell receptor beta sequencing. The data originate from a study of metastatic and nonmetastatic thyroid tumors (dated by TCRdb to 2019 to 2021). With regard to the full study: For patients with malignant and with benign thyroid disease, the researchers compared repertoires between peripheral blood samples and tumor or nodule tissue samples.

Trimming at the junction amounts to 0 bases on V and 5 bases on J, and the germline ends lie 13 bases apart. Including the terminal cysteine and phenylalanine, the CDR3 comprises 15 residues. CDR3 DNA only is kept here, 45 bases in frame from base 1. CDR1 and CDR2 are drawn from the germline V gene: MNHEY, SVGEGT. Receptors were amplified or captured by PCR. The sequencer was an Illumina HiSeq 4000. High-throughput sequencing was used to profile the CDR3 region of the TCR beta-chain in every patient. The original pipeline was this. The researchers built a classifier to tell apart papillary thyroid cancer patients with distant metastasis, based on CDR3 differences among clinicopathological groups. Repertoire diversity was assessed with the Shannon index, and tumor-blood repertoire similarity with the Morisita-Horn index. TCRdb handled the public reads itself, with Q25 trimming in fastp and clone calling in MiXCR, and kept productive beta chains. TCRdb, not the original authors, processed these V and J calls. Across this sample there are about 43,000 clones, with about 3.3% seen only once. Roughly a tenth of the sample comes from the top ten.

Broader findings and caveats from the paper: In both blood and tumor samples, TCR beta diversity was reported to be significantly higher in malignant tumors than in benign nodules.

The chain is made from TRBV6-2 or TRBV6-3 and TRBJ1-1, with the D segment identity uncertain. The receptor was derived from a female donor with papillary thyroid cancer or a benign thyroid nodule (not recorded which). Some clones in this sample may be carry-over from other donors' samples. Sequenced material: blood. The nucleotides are TGTGCCAGCAGTTACTCCCCAAGATTGGGAACTGAAGCTTTCTTT. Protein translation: CASSYSPRLGTEAFF.